This entry is about one T cell receptor (beta chain). Its recognized antigen is unknown. This sample is part of a study of T cells expressing NK-cell markers (dated by TCRdb to 2019 to 2021). Broadly, across the study: TCR beta-chain repertoires were profiled in sorted CD3+CD56+NKG2C+, CD3+CD56+NKG2C- and CD3+CD56-NKG2C+ T-cell subsets from about 8 donors. Among the eight sequenced donors, seven were HCMV-seropositive and one was HCMV-seronegative. All eight donors whose samples were sequenced were randomly selected healthy volunteers, three of them men and five women. Libraries were sequenced as 2 x 150 bp reads on Illumina HiSeq 2000/2500, MiSeq or NextSeq.

The CDR3 goes from the cysteine to the phenylalanine over 15 residues. Nucleotide data are not available. Beyond this particular receptor, the publication reports: In six donors, the dominant CD3+CD56+NKG2C+ clonotypes were among the top 10 CD8+ clonotypes and accounted for 1.0-7.0% of CD8+ T cells. It remained unclear whether the expanded NKG2C-expressing T cell clones were specific for HCMV antigens. Those dominant clonotypes were again the most abundant among CD3+CD56-NKG2C+ cells in a handful of donors, at roughly 28.3-65%.

This sample was sequenced with an Illumina HiSeq 2000. The TCR beta cDNA libraries were made using 5'RACE template switching, a step that added both a universal primer site and unique molecular identifiers. cDNA synthesis was primed from the TCR beta constant segment and was followed by two successive PCR amplification steps. In the paper's pipeline: MIGEC was used to demultiplex reads and group reads by UMI, and MiTCR was used to assemble and quantify clonotypes. To exclude erroneous sequences, only TCR cDNA sequences supported by at least two reads were retained. Downstream repertoire analysis used the tcR package, and clonotypes were matched across fractions by CDR3 nucleotide sequence plus V segment. Antigen specificity was annotated against VDJdb with VDJmatch, allowing one amino acid substitution in CDR3. TCRdb reprocessed the reads; each CDR3 protein sequence makes one entry, and DNA is unavailable. These V and J calls are TCRdb output, not the study's own analysis. The sample's records list about 390,000 distinct CDR3 sequences. The top ten clones comprise roughly 10% of the sample.

A commercial ELISA kit detecting HCMV-specific IgG in serum was used to determine HCMV serostatus. Peripheral blood mononuclear cells were isolated from blood by Ficoll density gradient centrifugation. This receptor was identified in a woman aged 45-65 years in good health. Donor details come from another sample of the same person, matched by shared clones. Sequencing was performed on blood T cells: a sorted CD56 or NKG2C T cell subset, CD4+ or CD8+ T cells, or bulk PBMC T cells (not recorded which). The chain joins TRBV12-3 or TRBV12-4 to TRBJ1-1; TCRdb's D call of TRBD1 is untestable without DNA. The CDR3 has the sequence CASSVSGQKNTEAFF.